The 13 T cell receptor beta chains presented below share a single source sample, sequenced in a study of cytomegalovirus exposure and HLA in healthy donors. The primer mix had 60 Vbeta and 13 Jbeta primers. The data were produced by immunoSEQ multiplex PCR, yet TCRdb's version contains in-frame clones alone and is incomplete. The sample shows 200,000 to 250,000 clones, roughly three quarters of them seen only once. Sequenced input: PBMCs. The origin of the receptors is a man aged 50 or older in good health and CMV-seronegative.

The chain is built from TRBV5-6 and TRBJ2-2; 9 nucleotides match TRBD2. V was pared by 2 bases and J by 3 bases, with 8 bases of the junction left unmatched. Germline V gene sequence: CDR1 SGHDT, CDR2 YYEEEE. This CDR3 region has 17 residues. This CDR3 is CASSFLGGRAYTGELFF. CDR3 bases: TGTGCCAGCAGCTTCTTGGGCGGGAGGGCCTACACCGGGGAGCTGTTTTTT. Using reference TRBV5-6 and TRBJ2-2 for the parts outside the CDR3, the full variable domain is DAGVTQSPTHLIKTRGQQVTLRCSPKSGHDTVSWYQQALGQGPQFIFQYYEEEERQRGNFPDRFSGHQFPNYSSELNVNALLLGDSALYLCASSFLGGRAYTGELFFGEGSRLTVL.

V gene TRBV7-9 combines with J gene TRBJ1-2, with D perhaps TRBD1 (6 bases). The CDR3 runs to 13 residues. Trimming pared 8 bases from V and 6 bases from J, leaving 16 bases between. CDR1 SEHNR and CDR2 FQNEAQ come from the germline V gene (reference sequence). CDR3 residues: CASGTGGRHGYTF. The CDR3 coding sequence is TGTGCCAGCGGAACGGGGGGGCGCCATGGCTACACCTTC.

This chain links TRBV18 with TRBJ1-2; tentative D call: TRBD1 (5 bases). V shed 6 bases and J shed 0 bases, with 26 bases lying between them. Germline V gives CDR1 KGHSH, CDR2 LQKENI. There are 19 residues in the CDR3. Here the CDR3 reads CASSPAGGLLKTTNYGYTF. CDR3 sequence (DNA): TGTGCCAGCTCCCCCGCTGGGGGACTCCTCAAGACGACTAACTATGGCTACACCTTC.

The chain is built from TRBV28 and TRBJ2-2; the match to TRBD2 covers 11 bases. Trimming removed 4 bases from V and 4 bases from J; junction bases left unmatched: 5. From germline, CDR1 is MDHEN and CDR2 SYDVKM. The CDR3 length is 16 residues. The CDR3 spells CASSSGTSGTTGELFF. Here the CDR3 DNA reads TGTGCCAGCAGTTCCGGGACTAGCGGTACCACCGGGGAGCTGTTTTTT.

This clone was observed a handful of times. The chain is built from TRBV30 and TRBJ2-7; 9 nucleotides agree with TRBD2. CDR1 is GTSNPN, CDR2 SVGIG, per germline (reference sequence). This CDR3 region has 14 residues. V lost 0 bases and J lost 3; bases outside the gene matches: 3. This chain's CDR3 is CAWSVTSGLYEQYF. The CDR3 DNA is TGTGCCTGGAGTGTAACTAGCGGGCTCTACGAGCAGTACTTC.

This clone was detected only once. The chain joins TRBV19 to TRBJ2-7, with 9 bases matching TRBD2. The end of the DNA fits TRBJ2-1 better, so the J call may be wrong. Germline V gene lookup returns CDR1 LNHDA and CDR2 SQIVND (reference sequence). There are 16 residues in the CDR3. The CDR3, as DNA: TGTGCCAGTAGTATGGCTAGCGGGATCTCCTACAATGAGCAGTTCTTC. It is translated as CASSMASGISYNEQFF.

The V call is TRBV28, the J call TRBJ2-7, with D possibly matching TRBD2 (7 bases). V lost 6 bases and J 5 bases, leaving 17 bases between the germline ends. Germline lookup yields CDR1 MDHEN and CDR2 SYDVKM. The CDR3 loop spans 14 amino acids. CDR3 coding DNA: TGTGCCAGCAGCCCGAGAGGGGGGAGGGACGAGCAGTACTTC. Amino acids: CASSPRGGRDEQYF.

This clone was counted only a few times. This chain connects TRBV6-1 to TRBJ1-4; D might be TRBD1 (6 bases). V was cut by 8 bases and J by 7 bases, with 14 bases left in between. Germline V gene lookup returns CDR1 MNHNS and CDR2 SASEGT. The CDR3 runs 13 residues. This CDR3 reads CASVRGGSEKLFF. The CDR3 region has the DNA TGTGCCAGCGTCAGGGGCGGGAGTGAAAAACTGTTTTTT.

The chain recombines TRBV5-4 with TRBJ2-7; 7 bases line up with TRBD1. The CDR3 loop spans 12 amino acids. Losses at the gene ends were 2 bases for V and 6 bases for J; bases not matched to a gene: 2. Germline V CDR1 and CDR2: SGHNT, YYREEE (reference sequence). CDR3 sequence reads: CASSFGQAEQYF. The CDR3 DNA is TGTGCCAGCAGCTTTGGACAGGCCGAGCAGTACTTC.

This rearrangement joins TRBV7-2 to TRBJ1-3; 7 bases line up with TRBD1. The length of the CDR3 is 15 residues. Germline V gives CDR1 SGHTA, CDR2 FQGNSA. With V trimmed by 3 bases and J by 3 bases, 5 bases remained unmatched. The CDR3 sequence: CASSFIRGLGNTIYF. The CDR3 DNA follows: TGTGCCAGCAGCTTCATAAGGGGGCTTGGAAACACCATATATTTT.

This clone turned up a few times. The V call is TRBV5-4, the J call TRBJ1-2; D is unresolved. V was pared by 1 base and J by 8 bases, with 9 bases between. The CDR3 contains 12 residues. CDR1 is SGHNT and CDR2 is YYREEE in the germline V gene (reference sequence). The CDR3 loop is CASSLIGEGYTF. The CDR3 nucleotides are TGTGCCAGCAGCTTGATCGGGGAAGGCTACACCTTC.

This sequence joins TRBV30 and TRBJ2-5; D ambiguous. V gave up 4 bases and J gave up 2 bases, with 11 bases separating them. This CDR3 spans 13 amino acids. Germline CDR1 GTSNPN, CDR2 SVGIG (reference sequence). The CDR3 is CAWTHQIQETQYF. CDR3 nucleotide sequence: TGTGCCTGGACCCACCAGATACAAGAGACCCAGTACTTC.

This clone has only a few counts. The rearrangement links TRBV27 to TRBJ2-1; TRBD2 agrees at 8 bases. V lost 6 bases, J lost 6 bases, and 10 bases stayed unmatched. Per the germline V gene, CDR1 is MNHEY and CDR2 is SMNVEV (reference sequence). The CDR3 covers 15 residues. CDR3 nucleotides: TGTGCCAGCAGCCTTCGGGGGGGGAGTGTCAATGAGCAGTTCTTC. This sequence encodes CASSLRGGSVNEQFF.